This TCR beta chain came from a study of blood T cell repertoires in COVID-19 (dated by TCRdb to the early 2020s). A note on the overall study: The collaborator samples originated in the United States, Italy and Spain and spanned the acute and convalescent phases of COVID-19. The material from the prospective study consisted of cDNA or gDNA derived from T cells, B-cell-depleted T cells, or PBMCs. Deeply sampled blood TCRbeta repertoires from subjects exposed to, actively infected with, or recovered from COVID-19 were included in the dataset. The repertoires were made available in a free public database intended to serve as a resource for research on the immune response to SARS-CoV-2. Samples were obtained from the ongoing ImmuneRACE study (first 160 participants) and from some 1,200 subjects provided by 6 global collaborators. A de-identified subject ID, COVID-19 status, age in years and sex were almost always included in the sample metadata. Where available, HLA class I and class II types were taken from metadata supplied by the sample provider and were not determined by assay-based typing.

Relative to germline, V is missing 0 bases and J is missing 6 bases, with 11 bases of the junction outside any gene match. CDR1 SGHNT and CDR2 YYREEE are derived from the germline V gene (reference sequence). The CDR3 has 17 amino acids, counting the end cysteine and phenylalanine. Here the CDR3 DNA is all that survives: 51 bases in frame from base 1. Participants in the prospective study were enrolled through a virtual design, were aged about 18 to 89 years, and lived in approximately 25 United States geographic areas. Cohort assignment in the prospective study relied on participant-reported clinical history from a screening survey and a study questionnaire. Each participant in the prospective study had whole blood, serum and a nasopharyngeal or oropharyngeal swab collected by mobile phlebotomists. Prospective study participants could optionally give additional blood draws and questionnaires over an approximately two-month period. Blood samples from the prospective study were shipped frozen or at room temperature prior to DNA extraction.

Comments on this clone: Its antigen is currently not known. One base away there is no much larger clone; base qualities are not given.

What the study reported, not specific to this receptor: The quantity of clinical and demographic metadata differed by source and by participant and was supplied without curation.

TCRbeta CDR3 regions were amplified from genomic DNA by means of the immunoSEQ Assay, a bias-controlled multiplex PCR. Under the source paper's analysis protocol: Nucleated cell counts per sample were estimated from amplification of reference gene primers within the assay. To quantify the absolute abundance of each unique TCRbeta CDR3 rearrangement, sequence reads were collapsed and filtered. Productive Simpson clonality was computed per sample as the square root of Simpson's diversity index over productive rearrangements. Held by TCRdb, this immuneACCESS table contains in-frame sequences only and omits some clones. Under half of the omission traces to an unresolved V gene where checked; the cause of the rest is unknown. Clone size and V and J calls were adopted from that table, with D and trimming inferred from the DNA. Counted in this sample were 300,000 to 400,000 clones; approximately 83% of them appeared once. The ten most abundant clones make up around 4.5% of the sample.

This chain is built from TRBV5-4 and TRBJ2-3, with 9 middle bases fitting TRBD2. The material sequenced was PBMCs or T cells enriched from blood (not recorded which). This clonotype was obtained from a woman aged 40 to 50 with acute COVID-19. The CDR3: CASSLVASGTGGDTQYF. The base sequence is TGTGCCAGCAGCTTGGTTGCTAGCGGGACCGGGGGGGATACGCAGTATTTT.